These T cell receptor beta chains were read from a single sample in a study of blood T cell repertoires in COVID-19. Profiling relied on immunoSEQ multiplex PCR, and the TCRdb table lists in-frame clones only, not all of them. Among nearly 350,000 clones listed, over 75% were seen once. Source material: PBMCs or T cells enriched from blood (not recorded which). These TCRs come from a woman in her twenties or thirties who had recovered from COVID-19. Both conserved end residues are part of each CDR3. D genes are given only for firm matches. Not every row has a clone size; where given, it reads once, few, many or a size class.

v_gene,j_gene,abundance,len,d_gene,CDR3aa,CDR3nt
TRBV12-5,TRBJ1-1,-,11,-,CASAVNTEAFF,TGTGCTAGTGCGGTGAACACTGAAGCTTTCTTT
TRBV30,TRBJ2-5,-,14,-,CAWVEGGLRETQYF,TGTGCCTGGGTCGAAGGGGGATTGAGGGAGACCCAGTACTTC
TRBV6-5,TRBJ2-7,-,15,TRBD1,CASSDSGTGPYEQYF,TGTGCCAGCAGTGACTCCGGGACAGGACCTTACGAGCAGTACTTC
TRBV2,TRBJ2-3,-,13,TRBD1,CASKIQGADTQYF,TGTGCCAGCAAGATCCAGGGGGCAGATACGCAGTATTTT
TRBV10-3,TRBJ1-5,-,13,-,CAISDSSNQPQHF,TGTGCCATCAGTGACAGTAGCAATCAGCCCCAGCATTTT
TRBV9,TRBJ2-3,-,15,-,CASSVAAGDKDTQYF,TGTGCCAGCAGCGTAGCTGCGGGGGACAAAGATACGCAGTATTTT
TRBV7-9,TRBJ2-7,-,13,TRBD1,CASSFGTEYEQYF,TGTGCCAGCAGCTTTGGGACAGAGTACGAGCAGTACTTC
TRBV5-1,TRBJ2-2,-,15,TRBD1,CASSWGQGDTGELFF,TGCGCCAGCAGCTGGGGACAGGGGGACACCGGGGAGCTGTTTTTT
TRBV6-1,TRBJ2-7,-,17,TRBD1,CASSDLWGGRGQDEQYF,TGTGCCAGCAGTGATCTTTGGGGTGGCAGGGGGCAGGACGAGCAGTACTTC
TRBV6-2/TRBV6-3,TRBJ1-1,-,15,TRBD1,CASSYSRQGYTEAFF,TGTGCCAGCAGTTACTCGAGACAGGGGTACACTGAAGCTTTCTTT
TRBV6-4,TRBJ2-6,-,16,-,CASSEQGDSGANVLTF,TGTGCCAGCAGCGAGCAGGGTGACTCTGGGGCCAACGTCCTGACTTTC
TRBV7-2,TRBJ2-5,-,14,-,CASSLDWVQETQYF,TGTGCCAGCAGCTTGGACTGGGTCCAAGAGACCCAGTACTTC
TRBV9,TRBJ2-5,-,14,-,CASSRPGGQETQYF,TGTGCCAGCAGCAGGCCCGGAGGGCAAGAGACCCAGTACTTC
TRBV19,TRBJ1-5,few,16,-,CASSINSGVGNQPQHF,TGTGCCAGTAGTATAAATTCAGGGGTGGGAAATCAGCCCCAGCATTTT
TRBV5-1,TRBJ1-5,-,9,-,CVAPGPQHF,TGCGTCGCCCCGGGGCCCCAGCATTTT
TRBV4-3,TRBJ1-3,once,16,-,CASSPQPGGRGNTIYF,TGCGCCAGCAGCCCCCAGCCGGGGGGTCGTGGAAACACCATATATTTT
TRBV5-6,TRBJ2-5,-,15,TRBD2,CASSWGLAGEETQYF,TGTGCCAGCAGCTGGGGGCTAGCGGGGGAAGAGACCCAGTACTTC
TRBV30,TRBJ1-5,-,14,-,CAWSSGVANQPQHF,TGTGCCTGGAGTTCCGGGGTTGCGAATCAGCCCCAGCATTTT
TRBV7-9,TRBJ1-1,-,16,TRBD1,CASSSPGQGLNTEAFF,TGTGCCAGCAGCTCCCCGGGACAGGGACTAAACACTGAAGCTTTCTTT
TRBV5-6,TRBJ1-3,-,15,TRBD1,CASSFAGGGGNTIYF,TGTGCCAGCAGCTTCGCAGGGGGCGGCGGAAACACCATATATTTT